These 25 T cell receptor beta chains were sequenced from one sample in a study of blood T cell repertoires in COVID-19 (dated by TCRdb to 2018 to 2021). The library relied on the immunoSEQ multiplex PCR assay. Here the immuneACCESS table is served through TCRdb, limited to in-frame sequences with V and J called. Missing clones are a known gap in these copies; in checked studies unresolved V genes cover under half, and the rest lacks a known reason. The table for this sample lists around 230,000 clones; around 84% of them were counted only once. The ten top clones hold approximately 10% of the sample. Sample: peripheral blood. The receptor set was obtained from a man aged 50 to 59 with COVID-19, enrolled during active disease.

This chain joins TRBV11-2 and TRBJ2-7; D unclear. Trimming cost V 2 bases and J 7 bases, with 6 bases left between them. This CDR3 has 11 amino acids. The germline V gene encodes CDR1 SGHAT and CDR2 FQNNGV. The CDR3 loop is CASSLSREQYF. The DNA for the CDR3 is TGTGCCAGCAGCTTAAGCAGGGAGCAGTACTTC.

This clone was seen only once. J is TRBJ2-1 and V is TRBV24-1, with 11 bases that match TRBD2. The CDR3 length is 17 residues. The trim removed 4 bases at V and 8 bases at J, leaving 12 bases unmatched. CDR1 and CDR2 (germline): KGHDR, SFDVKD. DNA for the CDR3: TGTGCCACCAGTGACAGTAGACTAGCGGGAAAGAAGCATGAGCAGTTCTTC. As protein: CATSDSRLAGKKHEQFF.

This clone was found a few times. The CDR3 coding sequence is TGTGCCAGCAGCCATACAGGGGTTCGGAATTCACCCCTCCACTTT. Protein: CASSHTGVRNSPLHF. The J gene is TRBJ1-6, the V gene TRBV3-1 (or the pseudogene TRBV3-2); 7 positions agree with TRBD1. Germline trimming cut 3 bases from V and 7 bases from J; bases unmatched to any gene: 6. This CDR3 has 15 residues. Germline CDR1 reads LGHDT; CDR2 reads YNNKEL (reference sequence).

Here the CDR3 DNA reads TGTGCCTGGAGTGCAACAGGGGGTGATCAGCCCCAGCATTTT. Its protein product is CAWSATGGDQPQHF. This sequence joins TRBV30 and TRBJ1-5; 8 bases align to TRBD1. The germline gives CDR1 GTSNPN, CDR2 SVGIG (reference sequence). The V segment lost 1 base and the J segment 5 bases; nucleotides outside the gene matches: 4. The CDR3 spans 14 residues.

CDR3 sequence reads: CSVDPGNTEAFF. The CDR3 DNA reads as TGCAGCGTTGACCCCGGGAACACTGAAGCTTTCTTT. The chain uses TRBV29-1 and TRBJ1-1, with D uncertain. The CDR3 runs to 12 residues. Germline loops: CDR1 SQVTM, CDR2 ANQGSEA. V lost 3 bases and J 1 base, leaving 6 bases between the germline ends.

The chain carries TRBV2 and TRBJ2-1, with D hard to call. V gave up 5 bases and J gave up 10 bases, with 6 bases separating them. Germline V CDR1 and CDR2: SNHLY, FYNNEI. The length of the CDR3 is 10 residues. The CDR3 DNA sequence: TGTGCCAGCAGTTTGACAGAGCAGTTCTTC. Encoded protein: CASSLTEQFF.

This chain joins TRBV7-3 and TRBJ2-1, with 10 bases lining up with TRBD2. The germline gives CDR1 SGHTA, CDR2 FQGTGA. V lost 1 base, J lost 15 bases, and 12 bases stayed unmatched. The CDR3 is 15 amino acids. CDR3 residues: CASSLNGPAGGLRFF. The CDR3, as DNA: TGTGCCAGCAGCTTAAACGGCCCAGCGGGGGGGCTTCGGTTCTTC.

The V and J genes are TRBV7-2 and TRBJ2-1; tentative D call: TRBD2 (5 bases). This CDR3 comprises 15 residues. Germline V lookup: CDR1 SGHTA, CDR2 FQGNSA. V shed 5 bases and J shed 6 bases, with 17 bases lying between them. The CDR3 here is CASSKDSAPLNEQFF. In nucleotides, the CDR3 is TGTGCCAGCAGCAAGGATAGCGCCCCCCTCAATGAGCAGTTCTTC.

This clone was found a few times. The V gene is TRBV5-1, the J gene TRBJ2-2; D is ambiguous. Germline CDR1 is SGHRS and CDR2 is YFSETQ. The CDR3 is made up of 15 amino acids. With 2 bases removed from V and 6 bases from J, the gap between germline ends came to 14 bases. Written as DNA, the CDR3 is TGCGCCAGCAGCTTCCGTAGAGGAGTGTCCGGGGAGCTGTTTTTT. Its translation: CASSFRRGVSGELFF.

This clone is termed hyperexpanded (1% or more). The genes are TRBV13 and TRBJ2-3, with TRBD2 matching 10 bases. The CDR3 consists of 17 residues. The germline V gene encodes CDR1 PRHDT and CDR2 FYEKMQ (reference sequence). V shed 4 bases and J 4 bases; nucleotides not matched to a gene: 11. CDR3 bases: TGTGCCAGCAGCTCACCAGAGCGGGGGGGCGCGTCAGATACGCAGTATTTT. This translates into CASSSPERGGASDTQYF.

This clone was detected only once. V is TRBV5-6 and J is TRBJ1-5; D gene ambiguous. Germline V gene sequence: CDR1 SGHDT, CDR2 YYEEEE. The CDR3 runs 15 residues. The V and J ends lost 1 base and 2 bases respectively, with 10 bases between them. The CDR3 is CASSLIGQGNQPQHF. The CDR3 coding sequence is TGTGCCAGCAGCTTGATAGGCCAGGGCAATCAGCCCCAGCATTTT.

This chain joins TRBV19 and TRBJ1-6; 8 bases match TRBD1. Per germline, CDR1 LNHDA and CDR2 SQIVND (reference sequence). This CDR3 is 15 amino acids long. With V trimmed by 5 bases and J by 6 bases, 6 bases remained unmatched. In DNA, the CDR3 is TGTGCCAGTAGTGAAGGACAGGGAATTAATTCACCCCTCCACTTT. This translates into CASSEGQGINSPLHF. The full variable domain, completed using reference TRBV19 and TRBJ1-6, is DGGITQSPKYLFRKEGQNVTLSCEQNLNHDAMYWYRQDPGQGLRLIYYSQIVNDFQKGDIAEGYSVSREKKESFPLTVTSAQKNPTAFYLCASSEGQGINSPLHFGNGTRLTVT.

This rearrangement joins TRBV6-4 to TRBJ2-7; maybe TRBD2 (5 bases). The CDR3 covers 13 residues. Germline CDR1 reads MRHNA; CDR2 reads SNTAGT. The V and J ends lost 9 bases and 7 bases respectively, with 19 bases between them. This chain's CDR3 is CARDGVWPGEQYF. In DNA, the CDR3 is TGTGCCAGAGACGGGGTCTGGCCGGGGGAGCAGTACTTC.

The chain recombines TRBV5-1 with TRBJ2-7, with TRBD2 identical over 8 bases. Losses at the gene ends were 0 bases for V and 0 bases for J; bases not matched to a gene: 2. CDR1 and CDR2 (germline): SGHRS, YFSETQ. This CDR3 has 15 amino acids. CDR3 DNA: TGCGCCAGCAGCTTGGGCGGGGGGTCCTCCTACGAGCAGTACTTC. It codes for CASSLGGGSSYEQYF.

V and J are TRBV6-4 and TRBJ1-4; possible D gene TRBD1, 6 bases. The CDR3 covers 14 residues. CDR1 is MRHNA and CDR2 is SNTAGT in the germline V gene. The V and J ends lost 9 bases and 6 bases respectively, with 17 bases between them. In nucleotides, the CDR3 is TGTGCCAGGTCCGGGGGGGGCGCGGATGAAAAACTGTTTTTT. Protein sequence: CARSGGGADEKLFF.

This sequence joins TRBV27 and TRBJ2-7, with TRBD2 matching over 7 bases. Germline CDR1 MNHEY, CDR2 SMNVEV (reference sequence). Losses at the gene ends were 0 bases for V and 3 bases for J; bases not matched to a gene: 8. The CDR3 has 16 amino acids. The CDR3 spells CASSLSAGVFIYEQYF. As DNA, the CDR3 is TGTGCCAGCAGTTTATCGGCGGGAGTATTCATCTACGAGCAGTACTTC.

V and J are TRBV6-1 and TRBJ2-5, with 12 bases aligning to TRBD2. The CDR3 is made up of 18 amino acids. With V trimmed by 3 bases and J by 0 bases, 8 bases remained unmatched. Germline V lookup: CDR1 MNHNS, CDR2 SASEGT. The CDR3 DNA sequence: TGTGCCAGCAGTGACGCTCTAGCGGGGGGGGAGTACCAAGAGACCCAGTACTTC. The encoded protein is CASSDALAGGEYQETQYF.

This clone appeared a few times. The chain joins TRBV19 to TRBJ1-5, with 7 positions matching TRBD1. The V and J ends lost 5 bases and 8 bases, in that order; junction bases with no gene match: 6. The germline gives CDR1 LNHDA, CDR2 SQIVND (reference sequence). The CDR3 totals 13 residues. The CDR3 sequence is CASSPRDSEPQHF. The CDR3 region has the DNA TGTGCCAGTAGTCCCCGGGACAGTGAGCCCCAGCATTTT.

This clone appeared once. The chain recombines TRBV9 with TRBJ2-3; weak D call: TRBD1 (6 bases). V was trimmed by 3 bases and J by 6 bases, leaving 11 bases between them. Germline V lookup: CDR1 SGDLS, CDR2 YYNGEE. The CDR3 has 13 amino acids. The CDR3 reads CASSEGVRDTQYF. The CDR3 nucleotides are TGTGCCAGCAGCGAGGGGGTAAGGGATACGCAGTATTTT.

CDR3 loop: CASSQTGTNSPLHF. CDR3 DNA: TGTGCCAGCAGCCAGACAGGAACCAATTCACCCCTCCACTTT. The chain carries TRBV9 and TRBJ1-6; D is perhaps TRBD1 (6 bases). This CDR3 has 14 residues. Trimming stripped 4 bases from V and 7 bases from J, with 12 bases between. Per germline, CDR1 SGDLS and CDR2 YYNGEE.

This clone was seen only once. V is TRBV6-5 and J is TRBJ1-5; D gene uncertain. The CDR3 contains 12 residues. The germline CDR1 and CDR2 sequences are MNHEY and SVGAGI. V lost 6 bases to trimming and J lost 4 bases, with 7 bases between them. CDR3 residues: CASSKPNQPQHF. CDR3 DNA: TGTGCCAGCAGCAAGCCGAATCAGCCCCAGCATTTT.

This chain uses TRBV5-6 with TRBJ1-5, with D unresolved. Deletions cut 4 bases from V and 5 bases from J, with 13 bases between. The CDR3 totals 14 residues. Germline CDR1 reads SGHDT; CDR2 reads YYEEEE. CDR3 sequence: CASSAGVGDQPQHF. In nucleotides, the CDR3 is TGTGCCAGCAGCGCGGGTGTGGGAGATCAGCCCCAGCATTTT. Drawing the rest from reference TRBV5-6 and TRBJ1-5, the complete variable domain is DAGVTQSPTHLIKTRGQQVTLRCSPKSGHDTVSWYQQALGQGPQFIFQYYEEEERQRGNFPDRFSGHQFPNYSSELNVNALLLGDSALYLCASSAGVGDQPQHFGDGTRLSIL.

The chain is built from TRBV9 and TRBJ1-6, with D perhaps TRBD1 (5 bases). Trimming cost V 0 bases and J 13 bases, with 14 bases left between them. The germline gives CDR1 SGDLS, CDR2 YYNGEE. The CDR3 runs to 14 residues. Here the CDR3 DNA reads TGTGCCAGCAGCGTAGACAGGACCGGGTCTCCCCTCCACTTT. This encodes CASSVDRTGSPLHF.

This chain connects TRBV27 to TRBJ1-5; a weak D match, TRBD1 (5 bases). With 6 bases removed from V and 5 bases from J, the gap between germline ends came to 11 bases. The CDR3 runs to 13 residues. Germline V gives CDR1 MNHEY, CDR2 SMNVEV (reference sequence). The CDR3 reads CASRLGGDQPQHF. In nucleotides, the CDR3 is TGTGCCAGCAGACTTGGGGGGGATCAGCCCCAGCATTTT.

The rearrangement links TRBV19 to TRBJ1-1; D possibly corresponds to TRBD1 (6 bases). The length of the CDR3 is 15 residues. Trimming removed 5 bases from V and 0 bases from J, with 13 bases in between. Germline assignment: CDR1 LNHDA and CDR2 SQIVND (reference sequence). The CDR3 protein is CASSLRTDMNTEAFF. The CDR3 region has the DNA TGTGCCAGTAGTTTAAGGACAGACATGAACACTGAAGCTTTCTTT.